One sample yielded the 8 T cell receptor beta chains listed below, sequenced in a study of identical twins. TCRdb re-called the 5' RACE reads through MiXCR, storing one row per CDR3 protein. The table has more than 350,000 distinct CDR3 sequences, approximately 8.8% seen once. The sample was naive T cells sorted from blood. All receptors come from a woman aged 45-65 years in good health.

This chain joins TRBV28 and TRBJ2-7, with unresolved D. CDR1 is MDHEN, CDR2 SYDVKM, per germline. The CDR3 has 16 amino acids. V was cut by 2 bases and J by 3 bases, with 17 bases left in between. CDR3 amino acids: CASSLRGGEFYYEQYF. The DNA of the CDR3 is TGTGCCAGCAGTTTACGCGGTGGGGAATTCTACTACGAGCAGTACTTC.

This clonotype was observed a few times. This rearrangement joins TRBV4-1 to TRBJ2-7; D unresolved. The V and J ends lost 1 base and 4 bases respectively, with 8 bases between them. This CDR3 region has 13 residues. Germline CDR1 MGHRA, CDR2 YSYEKL. The CDR3 sequence is CASSQARSYEQYF. The CDR3 nucleotides are TGCGCCAGCAGCCAAGCCCGCAGTTACGAGCAGTACTTC.

J is TRBJ2-4 and V is TRBV11-2, with D uncertain. Trimming shortened V by 0 bases and J by 8 bases, and 14 bases separated the two germline ends. Germline V gene data show CDR1 as SGHAT and CDR2 as FQNNGV. The CDR3 totals 15 residues. CDR3 nucleotides: TGTGCCAGCAGCTTAGATCACACCCGTCGGGACATTCAGTACTTC. Encoded protein: CASSLDHTRRDIQYF.

The chain combines TRBV15 with TRBJ2-1, with TRBD2 matching over 8 bases. Germline V lookup: CDR1 LNHNV, CDR2 YYDKDF (reference sequence). V trimming: 8 bases; J trimming: 0 bases; junction bases outside the gene matches: 3. The CDR3 sequence is 14 residues long. The CDR3 DNA reads as TGTGCCACCGGACTAGCAGGCTCCTACAATGAGCAGTTCTTC. It specifies CATGLAGSYNEQFF.

This clonotype was found many times. This chain connects TRBV15 to TRBJ2-4; tentative D call: TRBD2 (5 bases). Trimming left V 1 base short and J 6 bases short, with 19 bases between. CDR1 LNHNV and CDR2 YYDKDF come from the germline V gene (reference sequence). This CDR3 spans 17 amino acids. As DNA, the CDR3 is TGTGCCACCAGCAGAGGGACTGGGATGCATACTGGAAACATTCAGTACTTC. This sequence encodes CATSRGTGMHTGNIQYF.

A note on this clonotype: Without the conserved terminal phenylalanine or tryptophan, this CDR3 likely stems from a read error. The chain combines TRBV2 with TRBJ2-1; TRBD1 matches 7 bases. CDR1 and CDR2 from the germline V gene are SNHLY and FYNNEI. V dropped 10 bases and J dropped 4; count of bases not matched to a gene: 13. The CDR3 length is 15 residues. CDR3 bases: TGTGCCACACGGGATTGGGACAGAGAGTACAATGAGCAGTTCTGC. This gives the protein CATRDWDREYNEQFC.

V and J are TRBV27 and TRBJ2-1; D might be TRBD2 (6 bases). The CDR3 runs to 15 residues. The V gene's germline CDR1 is MNHEY and CDR2 SMNVEV (reference sequence). The germline V and J ends were trimmed by 6 bases and 10 bases, with 22 bases remaining between them. DNA for the CDR3: TGTGCCAGCAGAACCATGGACCGCCCTGCGGGGGAGCAGTTCTTC. It specifies CASRTMDRPAGEQFF.

This clonotype was counted many times. J is TRBJ1-5 and V is TRBV10-3; D gene ambiguous. Germline V lookup: CDR1 ENHRY, CDR2 SYGVKD. The CDR3 is made up of 13 amino acids. Trimming removed 3 bases at V and 7 bases at J, with 10 bases between. The CDR3 sequence is CAISESGGQPQHF. CDR3 DNA sequence: TGTGCCATCAGTGAATCCGGCGGGCAGCCCCAGCATTTT.